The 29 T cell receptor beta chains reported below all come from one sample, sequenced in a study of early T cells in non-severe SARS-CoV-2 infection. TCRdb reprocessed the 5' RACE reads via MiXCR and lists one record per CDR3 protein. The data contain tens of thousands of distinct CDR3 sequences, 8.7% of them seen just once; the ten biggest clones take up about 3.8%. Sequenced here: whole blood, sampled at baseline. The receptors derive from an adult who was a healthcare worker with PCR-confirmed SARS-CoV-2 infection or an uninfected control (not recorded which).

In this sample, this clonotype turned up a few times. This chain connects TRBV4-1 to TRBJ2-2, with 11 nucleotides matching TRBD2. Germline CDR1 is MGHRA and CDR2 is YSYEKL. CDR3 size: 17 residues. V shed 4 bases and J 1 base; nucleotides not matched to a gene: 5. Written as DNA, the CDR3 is TGCGCCAGCAGCCGTCGACTAGCGGGACAGAACACCGGGGAGCTGTTTTTT. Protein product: CASSRRLAGQNTGELFF.

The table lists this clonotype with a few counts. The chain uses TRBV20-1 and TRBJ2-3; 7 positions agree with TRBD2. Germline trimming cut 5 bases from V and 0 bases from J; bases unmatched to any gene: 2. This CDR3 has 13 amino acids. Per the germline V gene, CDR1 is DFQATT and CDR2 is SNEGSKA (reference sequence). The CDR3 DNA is TGCAGTGCTCCAGCGGGGAGCACAGATACGCAGTATTTT. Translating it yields CSAPAGSTDTQYF.

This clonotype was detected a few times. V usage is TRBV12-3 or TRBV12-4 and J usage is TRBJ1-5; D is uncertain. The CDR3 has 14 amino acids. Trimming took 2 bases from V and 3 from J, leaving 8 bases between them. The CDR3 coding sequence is TGTGCCAGCAGTTTAAAGGGATACAATCAGCCCCAGCATTTT. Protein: CASSLKGYNQPQHF.

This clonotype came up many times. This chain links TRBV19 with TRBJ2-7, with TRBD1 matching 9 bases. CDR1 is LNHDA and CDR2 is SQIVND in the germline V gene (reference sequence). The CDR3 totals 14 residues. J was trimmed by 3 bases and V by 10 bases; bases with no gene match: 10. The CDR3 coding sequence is TGTGCCACTAAATCCGGGACAGGGCTCTACGAGCAGTACTTC. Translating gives CATKSGTGLYEQYF.

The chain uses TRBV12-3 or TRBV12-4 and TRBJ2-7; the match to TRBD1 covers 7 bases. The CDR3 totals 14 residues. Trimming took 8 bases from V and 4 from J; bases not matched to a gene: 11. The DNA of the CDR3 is TGTGCCAGCCAACCCCGAGGGGGCGGGTACGAGCAGTACTTC. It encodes CASQPRGGGYEQYF.

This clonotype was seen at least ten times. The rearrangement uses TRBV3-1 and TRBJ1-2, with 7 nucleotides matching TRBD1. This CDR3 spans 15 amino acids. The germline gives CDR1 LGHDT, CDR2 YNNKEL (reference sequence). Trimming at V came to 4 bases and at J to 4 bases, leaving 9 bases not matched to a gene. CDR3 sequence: CASSRQGLGLYGYTF. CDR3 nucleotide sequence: TGTGCCAGCAGCCGACAGGGCTTAGGACTCTATGGCTACACCTTC.

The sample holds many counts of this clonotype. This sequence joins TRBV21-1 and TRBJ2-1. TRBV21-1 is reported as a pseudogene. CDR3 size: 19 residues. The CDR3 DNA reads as TGTGCCAGCAGCAAAGATGGTCGATGGCGAAAGAGCTCCTACAATGAGCAGTTCTTC. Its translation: CASSKDGRWRKSSYNEQFF.

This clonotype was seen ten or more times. CDR3 nucleotides: TGCAGCGCCTCGGGACAGGGGTACACAGATACGCAGTATTTT. Protein product: CSASGQGYTDTQYF. The J gene is TRBJ2-3, the V gene TRBV29-1, with 10 bases fitting TRBD1. CDR3 length equals 14 residues. The V gene end was trimmed by 7 bases and the J gene end by 2 bases; junction bases not matched to a gene: 6. From germline, CDR1 is SQVTM and CDR2 ANQGSEA.

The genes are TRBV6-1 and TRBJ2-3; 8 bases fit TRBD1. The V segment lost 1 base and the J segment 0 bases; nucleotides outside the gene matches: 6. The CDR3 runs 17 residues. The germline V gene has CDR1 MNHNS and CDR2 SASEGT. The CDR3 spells CASSEVGDRSSTDTQYF. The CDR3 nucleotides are TGTGCCAGCAGTGAAGTGGGGGACAGGAGTAGCACAGATACGCAGTATTTT.

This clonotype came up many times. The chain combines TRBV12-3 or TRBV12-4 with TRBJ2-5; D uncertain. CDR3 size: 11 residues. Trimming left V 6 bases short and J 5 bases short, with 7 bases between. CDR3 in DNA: TGTGCCAGCAGGACGGAGGAGACCCAGTACTTC. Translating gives CASRTEETQYF.

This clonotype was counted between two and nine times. CDR3 nucleotides: TGTGCCAGTAGTCCTAGCGGGCCGTCCTACGAGCAGTACTTC. It translates to CASSPSGPSYEQYF. The genes are TRBV19 and TRBJ2-7; TRBD2 aligns across 8 bases. CDR1 LNHDA and CDR2 SQIVND come from the germline V gene (reference sequence). V shed 5 bases, J shed 1 base, and the junction held 4 bases outside the gene matches. This CDR3 is built from 14 residues.

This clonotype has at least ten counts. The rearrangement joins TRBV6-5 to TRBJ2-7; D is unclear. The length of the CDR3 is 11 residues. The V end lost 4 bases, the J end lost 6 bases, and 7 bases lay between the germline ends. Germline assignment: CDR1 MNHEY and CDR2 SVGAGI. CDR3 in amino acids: CASSFRLEQYF. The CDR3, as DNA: TGTGCCAGCAGTTTCCGACTCGAGCAGTACTTC.

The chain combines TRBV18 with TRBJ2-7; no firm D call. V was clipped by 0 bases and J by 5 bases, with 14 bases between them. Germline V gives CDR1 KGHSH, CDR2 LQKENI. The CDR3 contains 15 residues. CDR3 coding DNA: TGTGCCAGCTCACCACCGTTCAGGCCCCTCGACGAGCAGTACTTC. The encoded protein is CASSPPFRPLDEQYF.

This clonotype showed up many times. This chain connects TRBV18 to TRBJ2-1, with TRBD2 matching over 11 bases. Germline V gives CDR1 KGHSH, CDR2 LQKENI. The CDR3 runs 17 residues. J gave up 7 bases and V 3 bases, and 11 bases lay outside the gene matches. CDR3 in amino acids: CASSPPLAGGPINEQFF. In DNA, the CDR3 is TGTGCCAGCTCACCCCCGTTAGCGGGAGGGCCTATAAATGAGCAGTTCTTC.

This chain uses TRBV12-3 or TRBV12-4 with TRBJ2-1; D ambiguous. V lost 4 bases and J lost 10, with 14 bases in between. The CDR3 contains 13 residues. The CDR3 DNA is TGTGCCAGCAGTTCCCAGGTTTGGACCGAGCAGTTCTTC. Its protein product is CASSSQVWTEQFF.

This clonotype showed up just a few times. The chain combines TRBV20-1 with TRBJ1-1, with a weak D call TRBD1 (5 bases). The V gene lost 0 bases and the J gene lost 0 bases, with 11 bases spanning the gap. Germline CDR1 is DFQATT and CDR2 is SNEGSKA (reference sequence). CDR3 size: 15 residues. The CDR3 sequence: CSARDIRGLNTEAFF. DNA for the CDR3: TGCAGTGCTAGAGATATTAGGGGTTTGAACACTGAAGCTTTCTTT.

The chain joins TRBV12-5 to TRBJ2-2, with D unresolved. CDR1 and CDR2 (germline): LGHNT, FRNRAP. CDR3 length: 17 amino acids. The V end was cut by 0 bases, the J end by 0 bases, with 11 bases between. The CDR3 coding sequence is TGTGCTAGTGGTTTGGTAACGGCCTCAGCGAACACCGGGGAGCTGTTTTTT. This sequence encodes CASGLVTASANTGELFF.

The CDR3: CASSEGQGVNQPQHF. The CDR3 DNA follows: TGTGCCAGCAGTGAAGGGCAGGGAGTCAATCAGCCCCAGCATTTT. The chain recombines TRBV2 with TRBJ1-5, with a possible D match to TRBD1 (5 bases). CDR1 SNHLY and CDR2 FYNNEI come from the germline V gene. Trimming left V 1 base short and J 3 bases short, with 10 bases between. This CDR3 region has 15 residues.

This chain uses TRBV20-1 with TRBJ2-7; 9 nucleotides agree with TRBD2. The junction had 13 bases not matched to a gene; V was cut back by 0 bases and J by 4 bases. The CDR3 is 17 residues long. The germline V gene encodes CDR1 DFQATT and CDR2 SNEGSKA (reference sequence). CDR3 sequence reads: CSARDHKRGVFQYEQYF. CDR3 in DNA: TGCAGTGCTAGAGATCATAAGCGGGGGGTCTTCCAGTACGAGCAGTACTTC.

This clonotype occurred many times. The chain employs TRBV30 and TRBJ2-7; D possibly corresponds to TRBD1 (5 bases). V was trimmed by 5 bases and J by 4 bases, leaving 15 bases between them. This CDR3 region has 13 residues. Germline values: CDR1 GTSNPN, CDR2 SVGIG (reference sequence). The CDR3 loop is CAWVSGDSYEQYF. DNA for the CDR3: TGTGCCTGGGTATCTGGAGACAGTTACGAGCAGTACTTC. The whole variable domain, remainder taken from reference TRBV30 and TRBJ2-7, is SQTIHQWPATLVQPVGSPLSLECTVEGTSNPNLYWYRQAAGRGLQLLFYSVGIGQISSEVPQNLSASRPQDRQFILSSKKLLLSDSGFYLCAWVSGDSYEQYFGPGTRLTVT.

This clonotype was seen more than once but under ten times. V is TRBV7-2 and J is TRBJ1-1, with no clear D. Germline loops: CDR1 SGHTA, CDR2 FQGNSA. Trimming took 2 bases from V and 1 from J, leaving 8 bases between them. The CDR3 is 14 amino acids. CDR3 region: CASSLFGGNTEAFF. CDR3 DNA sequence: TGTGCCAGCAGCTTATTTGGAGGGAACACTGAAGCTTTCTTT.

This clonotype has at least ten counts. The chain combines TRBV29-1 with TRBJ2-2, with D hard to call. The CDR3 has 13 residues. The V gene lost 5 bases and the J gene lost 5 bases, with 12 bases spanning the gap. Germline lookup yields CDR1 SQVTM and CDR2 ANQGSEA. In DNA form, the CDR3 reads TGCAGCGTTCGGACCGCCAGTACCGGGGAGCTGTTTTTT. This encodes CSVRTASTGELFF.

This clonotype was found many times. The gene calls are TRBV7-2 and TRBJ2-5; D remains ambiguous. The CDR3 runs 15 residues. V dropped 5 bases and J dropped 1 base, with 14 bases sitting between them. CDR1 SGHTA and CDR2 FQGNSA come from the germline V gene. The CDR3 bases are TGTGCCAGCAGCCATCCCCCCGCGTTCCAAGAGACCCAGTACTTC. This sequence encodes CASSHPPAFQETQYF.

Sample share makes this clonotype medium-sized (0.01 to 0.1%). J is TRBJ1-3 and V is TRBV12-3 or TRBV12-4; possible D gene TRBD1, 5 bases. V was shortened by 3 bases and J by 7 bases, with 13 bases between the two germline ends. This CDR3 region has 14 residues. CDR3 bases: TGTGCCAGCAGTTTTACCGGCAGGGATAACACCATATATTTT. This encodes CASSFTGRDNTIYF.

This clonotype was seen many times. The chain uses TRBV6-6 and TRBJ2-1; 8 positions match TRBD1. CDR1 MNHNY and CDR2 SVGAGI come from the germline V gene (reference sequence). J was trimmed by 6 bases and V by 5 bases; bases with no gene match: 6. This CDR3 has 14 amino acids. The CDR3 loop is CASSSTGGRNEQFF. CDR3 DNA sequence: TGTGCCAGCAGTAGCACAGGGGGACGCAATGAGCAGTTCTTC.

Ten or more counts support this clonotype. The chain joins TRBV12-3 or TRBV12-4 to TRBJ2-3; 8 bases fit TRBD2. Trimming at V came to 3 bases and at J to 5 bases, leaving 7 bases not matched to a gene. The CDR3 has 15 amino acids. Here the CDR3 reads CASSFSSRGGDTQYF. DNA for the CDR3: TGTGCCAGCAGTTTCTCTAGCCGGGGGGGAGATACGCAGTATTTT.

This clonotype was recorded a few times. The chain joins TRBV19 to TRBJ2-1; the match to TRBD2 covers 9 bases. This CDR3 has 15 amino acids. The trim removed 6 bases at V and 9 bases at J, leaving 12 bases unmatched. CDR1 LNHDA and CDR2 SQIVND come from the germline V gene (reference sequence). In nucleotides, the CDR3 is TGTGCCAGTAGCCTGACTAGCGGAGCCTCCACTGAGCAGTTCTTC. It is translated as CASSLTSGASTEQFF.

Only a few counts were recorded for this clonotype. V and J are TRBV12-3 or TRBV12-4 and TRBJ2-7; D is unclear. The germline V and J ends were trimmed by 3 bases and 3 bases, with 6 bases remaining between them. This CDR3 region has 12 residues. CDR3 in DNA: TGTGCCAGCAGTTTTTCCGACTACGAGCAGTACTTC. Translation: CASSFSDYEQYF.

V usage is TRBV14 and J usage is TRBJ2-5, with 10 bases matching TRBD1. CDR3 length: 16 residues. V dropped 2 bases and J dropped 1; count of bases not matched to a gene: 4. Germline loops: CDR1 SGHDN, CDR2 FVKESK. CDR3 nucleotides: TGTGCCAGCAGCCAACTCGGGACAGGGGTCCAAGAGACCCAGTACTTC. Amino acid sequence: CASSQLGTGVQETQYF.